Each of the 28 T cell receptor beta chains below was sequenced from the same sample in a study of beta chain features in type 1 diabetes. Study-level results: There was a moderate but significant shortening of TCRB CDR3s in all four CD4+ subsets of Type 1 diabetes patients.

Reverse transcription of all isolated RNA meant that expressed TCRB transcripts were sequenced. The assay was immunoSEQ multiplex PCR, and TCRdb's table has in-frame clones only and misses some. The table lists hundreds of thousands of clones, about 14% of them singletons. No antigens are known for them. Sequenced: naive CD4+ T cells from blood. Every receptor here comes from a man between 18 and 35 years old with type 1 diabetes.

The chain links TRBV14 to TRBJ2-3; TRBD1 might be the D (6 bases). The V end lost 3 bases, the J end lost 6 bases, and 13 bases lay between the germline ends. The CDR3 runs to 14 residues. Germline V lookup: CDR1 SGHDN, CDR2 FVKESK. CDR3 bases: TGTGCCAGCAGCCATAGGCAGGGGCGGGATACGCAGTATTTT. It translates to CASSHRQGRDTQYF.

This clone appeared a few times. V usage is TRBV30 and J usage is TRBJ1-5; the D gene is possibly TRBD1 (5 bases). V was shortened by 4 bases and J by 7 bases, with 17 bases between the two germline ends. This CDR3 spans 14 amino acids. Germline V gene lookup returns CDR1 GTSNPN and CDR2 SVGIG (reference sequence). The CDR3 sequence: CAWTRSGGDQPQHF. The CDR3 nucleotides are TGTGCCTGGACTAGGTCCGGGGGTGACCAGCCCCAGCATTTT.

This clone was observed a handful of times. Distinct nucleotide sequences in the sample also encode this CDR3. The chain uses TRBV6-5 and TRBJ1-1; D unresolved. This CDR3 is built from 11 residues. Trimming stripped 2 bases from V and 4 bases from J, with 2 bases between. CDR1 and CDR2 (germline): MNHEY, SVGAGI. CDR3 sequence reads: CASSYGTEAFF. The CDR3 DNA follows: TGTGCCAGCAGTTACGGCACTGAAGCTTTCTTT.

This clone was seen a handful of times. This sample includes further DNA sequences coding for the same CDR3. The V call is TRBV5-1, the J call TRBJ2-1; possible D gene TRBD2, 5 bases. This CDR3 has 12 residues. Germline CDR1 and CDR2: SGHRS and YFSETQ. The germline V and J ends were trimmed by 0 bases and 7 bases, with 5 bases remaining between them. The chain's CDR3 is CASSLAGNEQFF. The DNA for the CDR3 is TGCGCCAGCAGCTTGGCGGGGAATGAGCAGTTCTTC.

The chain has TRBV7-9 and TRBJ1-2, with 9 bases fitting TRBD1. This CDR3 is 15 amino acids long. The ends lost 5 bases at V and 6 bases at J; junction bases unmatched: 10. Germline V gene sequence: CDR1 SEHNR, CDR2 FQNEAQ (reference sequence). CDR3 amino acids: CASSARDRESNGYTF. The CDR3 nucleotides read TGTGCCAGCAGCGCGAGGGACAGGGAAAGTAATGGCTACACCTTC.

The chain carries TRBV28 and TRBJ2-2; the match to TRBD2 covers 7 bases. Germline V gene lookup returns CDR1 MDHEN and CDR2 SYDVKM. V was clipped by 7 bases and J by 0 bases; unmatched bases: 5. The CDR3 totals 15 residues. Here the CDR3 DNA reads TGTGCCAGCAAGGCGGGAGCCGCGAACACCGGGGAGCTGTTTTTT. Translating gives CASKAGAANTGELFF.

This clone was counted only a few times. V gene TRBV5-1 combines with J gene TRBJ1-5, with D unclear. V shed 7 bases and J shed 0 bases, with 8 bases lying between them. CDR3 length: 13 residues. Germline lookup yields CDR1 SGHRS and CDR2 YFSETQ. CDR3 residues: CASRRDSNQPQHF. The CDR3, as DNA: TGCGCCAGCCGCCGAGATAGCAATCAGCCCCAGCATTTT.

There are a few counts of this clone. In DNA form, the CDR3 reads TGTGCCAGCAGTCCCGACAGTCCATCCTACAATGAGCAGTTCTTC. Protein sequence: CASSPDSPSYNEQFF. This rearrangement joins TRBV6-1 to TRBJ2-1; D might be TRBD1 (5 bases). Germline CDR1 and CDR2: MNHNS and SASEGT. The CDR3 contains 15 residues. V was clipped by 5 bases and J by 1 base, with 12 bases between them.

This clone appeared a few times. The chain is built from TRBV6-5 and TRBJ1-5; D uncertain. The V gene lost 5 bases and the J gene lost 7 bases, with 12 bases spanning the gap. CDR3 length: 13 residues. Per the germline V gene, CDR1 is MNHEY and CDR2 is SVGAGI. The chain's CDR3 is CASSRSVEQPQHF. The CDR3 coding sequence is TGTGCCAGCAGTAGATCCGTGGAGCAGCCCCAGCATTTT.

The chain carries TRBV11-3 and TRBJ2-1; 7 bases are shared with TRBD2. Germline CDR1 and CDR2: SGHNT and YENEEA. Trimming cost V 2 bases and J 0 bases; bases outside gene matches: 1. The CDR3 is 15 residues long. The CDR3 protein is CASSLSGGSYNEQFF. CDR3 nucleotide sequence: TGTGCCAGCAGCTTATCGGGGGGCTCCTACAATGAGCAGTTCTTC.

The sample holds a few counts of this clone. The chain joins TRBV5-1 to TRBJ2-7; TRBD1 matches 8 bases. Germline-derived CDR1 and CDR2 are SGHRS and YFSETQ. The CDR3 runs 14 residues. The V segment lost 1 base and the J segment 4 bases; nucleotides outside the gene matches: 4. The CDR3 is CASSLKDRDYEQYF. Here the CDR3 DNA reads TGCGCCAGCAGCTTGAAGGACAGGGATTACGAGCAGTACTTC.

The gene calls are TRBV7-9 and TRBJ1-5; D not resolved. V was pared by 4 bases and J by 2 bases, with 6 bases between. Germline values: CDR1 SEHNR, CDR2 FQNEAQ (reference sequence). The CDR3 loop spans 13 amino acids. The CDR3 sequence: CASSSDGNQPQHF. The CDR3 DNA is TGTGCCAGCAGCTCAGATGGCAATCAGCCCCAGCATTTT.

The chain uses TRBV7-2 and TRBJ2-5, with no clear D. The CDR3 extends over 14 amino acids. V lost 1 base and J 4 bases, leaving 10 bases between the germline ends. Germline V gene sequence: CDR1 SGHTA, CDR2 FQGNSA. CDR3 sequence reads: CASSLGASTETQYF. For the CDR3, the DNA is TGTGCCAGCAGCTTAGGGGCTAGTACAGAGACCCAGTACTTC.

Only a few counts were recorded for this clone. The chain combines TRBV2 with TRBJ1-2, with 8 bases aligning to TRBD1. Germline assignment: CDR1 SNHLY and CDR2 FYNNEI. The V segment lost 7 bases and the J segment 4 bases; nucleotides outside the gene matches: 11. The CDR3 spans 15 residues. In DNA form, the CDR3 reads TGTGCCAGCACCGAGACAGGGGTACGAGGCTATGGCTACACCTTC. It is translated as CASTETGVRGYGYTF.

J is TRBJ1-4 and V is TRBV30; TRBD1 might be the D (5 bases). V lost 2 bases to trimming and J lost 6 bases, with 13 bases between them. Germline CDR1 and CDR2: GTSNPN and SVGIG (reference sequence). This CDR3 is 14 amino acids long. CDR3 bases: TGTGCCTGGAGTTCAGGGCAGGGTCATGAAAAACTGTTTTTT. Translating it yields CAWSSGQGHEKLFF.

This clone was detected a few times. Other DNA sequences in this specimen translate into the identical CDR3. The CDR3 loop is CASSPGPTDTQYF. In DNA form, the CDR3 reads TGTGCCAGCAGCCCGGGTCCCACAGATACGCAGTATTTT. The rearrangement joins TRBV7-2 to TRBJ2-3; D unclear. V was trimmed by 5 bases and J by 2 bases, leaving 8 bases between them. CDR1 and CDR2 (germline): SGHTA, FQGNSA. The CDR3 runs 13 residues.

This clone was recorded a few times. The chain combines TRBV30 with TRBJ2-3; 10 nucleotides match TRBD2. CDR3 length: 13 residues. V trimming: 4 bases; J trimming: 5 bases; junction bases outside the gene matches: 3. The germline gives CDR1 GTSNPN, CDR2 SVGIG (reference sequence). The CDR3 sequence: CAWTASGGDTQYF. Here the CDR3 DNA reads TGTGCCTGGACGGCTAGCGGGGGAGATACGCAGTATTTT. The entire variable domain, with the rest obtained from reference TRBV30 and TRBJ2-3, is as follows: SQTIHQWPATLVQPVGSPLSLECTVEGTSNPNLYWYRQAAGRGLQLLFYSVGIGQISSEVPQNLSASRPQDRQFILSSKKLLLSDSGFYLCAWTASGGDTQYFGPGTRLTVL.

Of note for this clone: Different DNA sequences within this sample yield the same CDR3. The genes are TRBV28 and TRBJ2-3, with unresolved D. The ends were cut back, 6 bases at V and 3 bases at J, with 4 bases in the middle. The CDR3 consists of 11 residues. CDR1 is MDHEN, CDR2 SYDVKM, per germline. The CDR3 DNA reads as TGTGCCAGCAGGGGAACAGATACGCAGTATTTT. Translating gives CASRGTDTQYF.

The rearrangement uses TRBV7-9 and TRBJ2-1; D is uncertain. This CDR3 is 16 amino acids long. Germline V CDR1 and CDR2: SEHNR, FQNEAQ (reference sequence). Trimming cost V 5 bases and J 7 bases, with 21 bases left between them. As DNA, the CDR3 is TGTGCCAGCAGCCCGGGTTACACCACGATTTGGAATGAGCAGTTCTTC. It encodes CASSPGYTTIWNEQFF.

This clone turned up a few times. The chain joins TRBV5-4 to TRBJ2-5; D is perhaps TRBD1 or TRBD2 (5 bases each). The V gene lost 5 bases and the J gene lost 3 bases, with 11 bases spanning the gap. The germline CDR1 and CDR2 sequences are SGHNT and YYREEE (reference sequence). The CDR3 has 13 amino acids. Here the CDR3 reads CASRAGSEETQYF. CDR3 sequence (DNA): TGTGCCAGCAGAGCAGGGAGTGAAGAGACCCAGTACTTC.

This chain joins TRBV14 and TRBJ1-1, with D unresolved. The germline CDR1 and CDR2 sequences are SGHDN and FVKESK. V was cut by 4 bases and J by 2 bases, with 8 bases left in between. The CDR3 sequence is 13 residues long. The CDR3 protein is CASSPRFNTEAFF. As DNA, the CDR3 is TGTGCCAGCAGCCCTCGTTTCAACACTGAAGCTTTCTTT. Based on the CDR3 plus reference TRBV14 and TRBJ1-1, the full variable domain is EAGVTQFPSHSVIEKGQTVTLRCDPISGHDNLYWYRRVMGKEIKFLLHFVKESKQDESGMPNNRFLAERTGGTYSTLKVQPAELEDSGVYFCASSPRFNTEAFFGQGTRLTVV.

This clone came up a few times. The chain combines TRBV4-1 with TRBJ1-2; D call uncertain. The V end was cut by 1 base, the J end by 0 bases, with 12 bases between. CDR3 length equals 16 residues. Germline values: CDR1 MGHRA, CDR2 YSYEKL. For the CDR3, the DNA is TGCGCCAGCAGCCAAGCTGTCTTTCCAGCTAACTATGGCTACACCTTC. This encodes CASSQAVFPANYGYTF.

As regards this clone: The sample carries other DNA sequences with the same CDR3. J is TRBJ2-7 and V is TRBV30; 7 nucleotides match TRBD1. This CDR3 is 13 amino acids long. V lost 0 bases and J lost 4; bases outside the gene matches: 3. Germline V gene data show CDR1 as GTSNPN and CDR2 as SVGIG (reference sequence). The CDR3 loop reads CAWSVQGSYEQYF. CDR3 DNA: TGTGCCTGGAGTGTACAGGGGAGTTACGAGCAGTACTTC.

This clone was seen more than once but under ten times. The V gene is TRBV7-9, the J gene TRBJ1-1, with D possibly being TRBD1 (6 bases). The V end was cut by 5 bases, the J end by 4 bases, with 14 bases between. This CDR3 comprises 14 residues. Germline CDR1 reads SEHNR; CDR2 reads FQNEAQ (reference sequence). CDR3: CASSPQGSGTEAFF. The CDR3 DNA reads TGTGCCAGCAGCCCACAGGGAAGTGGCACTGAAGCTTTCTTT.

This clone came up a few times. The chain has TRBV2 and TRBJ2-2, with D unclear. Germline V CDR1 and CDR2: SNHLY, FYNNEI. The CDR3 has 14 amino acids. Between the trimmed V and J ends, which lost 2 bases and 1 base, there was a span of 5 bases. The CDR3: CASSENGNTGELFF. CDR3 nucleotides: TGTGCCAGCAGTGAAAATGGGAACACCGGGGAGCTGTTTTTT.

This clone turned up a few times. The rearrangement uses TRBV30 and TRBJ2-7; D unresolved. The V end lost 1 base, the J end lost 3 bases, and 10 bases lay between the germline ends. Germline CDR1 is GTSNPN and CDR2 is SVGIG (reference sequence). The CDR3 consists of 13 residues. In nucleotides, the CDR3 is TGTGCCTGGAGTGGGGTCTTCTACTACGAGCAGTACTTC. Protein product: CAWSGVFYYEQYF.

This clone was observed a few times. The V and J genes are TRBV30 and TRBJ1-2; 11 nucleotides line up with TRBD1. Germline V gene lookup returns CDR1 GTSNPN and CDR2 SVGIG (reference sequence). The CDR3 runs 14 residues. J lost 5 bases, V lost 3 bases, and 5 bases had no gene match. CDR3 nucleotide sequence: TGTGCCTGGAGCCCAGGACAGGGGGCGTATGGCTACACCTTC. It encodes CAWSPGQGAYGYTF.

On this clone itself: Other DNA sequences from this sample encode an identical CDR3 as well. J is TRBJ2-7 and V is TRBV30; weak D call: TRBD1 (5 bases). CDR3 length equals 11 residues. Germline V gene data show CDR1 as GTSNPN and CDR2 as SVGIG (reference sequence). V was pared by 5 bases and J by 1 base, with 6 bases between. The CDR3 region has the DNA TGTGCCTGGGACAGATCCTACGAGCAGTACTTC. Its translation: CAWDRSYEQYF. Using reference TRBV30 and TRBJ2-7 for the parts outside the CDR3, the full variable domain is SQTIHQWPATLVQPVGSPLSLECTVEGTSNPNLYWYRQAAGRGLQLLFYSVGIGQISSEVPQNLSASRPQDRQFILSSKKLLLSDSGFYLCAWDRSYEQYFGPGTRLTVT.